The 8 T cell receptor beta chains presented below share a single source sample, sequenced in a study of blood T cells in healthy people across ages. It was with a sample-barcoded 5' primer and a J-beta primer mix that a second PCR of roughly 7 to 12 cycles was run. MiXCR was run by TCRdb on the 5' RACE reads, yielding one entry per CDR3 protein. The sample yields about 570,000 distinct CDR3 sequences, roughly a quarter seen once. These same data were also listed under a study on T cells of mothers and their children.

The source material was blood. The receptors shown here come from a boy aged 2 to 9 in good health.

Regarding this clonotype: At one boundary the junction diverges from the germline segment, which might be a read error. The chain recombines TRBV6-1 with TRBJ2-5; TRBD1 matches at 11 bases. CDR1 MNHNS and CDR2 SASEGT come from the germline V gene. CDR3 length: 17 amino acids. CDR3 residues: CASSQYNPGQGGYEQCF. CDR3 in DNA: TGTGCCAGCAGTCAATATAATCCGGGACAGGGGGGTTACGAGCAGTGCTTC.

J is TRBJ2-3 and V is TRBV2; D is uncertain. This CDR3 has 15 amino acids. CDR1 and CDR2 from the germline V gene are SNHLY and FYNNEI. The DNA of the CDR3 is TGTGGGTGCTCAGAACGTCCGCTCGACACAGATACGCAGTATTTT. Translating it yields CGCSERPLDTDTQYF.

This clonotype appeared a few times. This chain links TRBV11-1 with TRBJ2-5, with 7 bases matching TRBD1. Per the germline V gene, CDR1 is SGHAT and CDR2 is FQDESV (reference sequence). The CDR3 extends over 20 amino acids. V lost 1 base and J lost 0; bases outside the gene matches: 17. The DNA for the CDR3 is TGTGCCAGCAGCTTAGGGTACATAACTACGGGACAGTCCGACCAAGAGACCCAGTACTTC. This sequence encodes CASSLGYITTGQSDQETQYF.

The CDR3 DNA reads TGCGCCAGCAGCTTGGCGGCAGGGAGGGGGTACAATGAGCAGTTCTTC. As protein: CASSLAAGRGYNEQFF. The V call is TRBV5-1, the J call TRBJ2-1, with D possibly being TRBD2 (7 bases). V lost 0 bases, J lost 4 bases, and 14 bases lay in between. The CDR3 has 16 amino acids. CDR1 is SGHRS, CDR2 YFSETQ, per germline.

At least ten counts were recorded for this clonotype. This chain uses TRBV5-1 with TRBJ1-1; a weak D match, TRBD1 (5 bases). The CDR3 has 14 residues. Germline CDR1 and CDR2: SGHRS and YFSETQ. Trimming took off 4 bases at V and 1 base at J, with 11 bases between the two ends. This chain's CDR3 is CASSPPGPNTEAFF. The CDR3 DNA is TGCGCCAGCAGCCCCCCGGGGCCGAACACTGAAGCTTTCTTT.

V and J are TRBV6-5 and TRBJ2-5; TRBD2 matches at 12 bases. With V trimmed by 7 bases and J by 3 bases, 9 bases remained unmatched. The CDR3 has 16 residues. Looked up from germline, CDR1 is MNHEY and CDR2 is SVGAGI. The CDR3 nucleotides are TGTGCCAGCATCCGACTAGCGGGAGTGATGGAAGAGACCCAGTACTTC. Protein: CASIRLAGVMEETQYF.

The chain joins TRBV7-8 to TRBJ2-7; 8 nucleotides line up with TRBD1. This CDR3 contains 15 residues. Trimming took 5 bases from V and 4 from J; bases not matched to a gene: 10. Germline CDR1 reads SGHVS; CDR2 reads FQNEAQ. This CDR3 reads CASSPRYRGIYEQYF. The CDR3 DNA sequence: TGTGCCAGCAGCCCCCGGTACAGGGGGATTTACGAGCAGTACTTC. Filled out from reference TRBV7-8 and TRBJ2-7, the complete variable domain reads GAGVSQSPRYKVAKRGQDVALRCDPISGHVSLFWYQQALGQGPEFLTYFQNEAQLDKSGLPSDRFFAERPEGSVSTLKIQRTQQEDSAVYLCASSPRYRGIYEQYFGPGTRLTVT.

This clonotype showed up just once. The rearrangement links TRBV4-3 to TRBJ2-7; no reliable D call. This CDR3 region has 15 residues. V lost 1 base and J 3 bases, leaving 13 bases between the germline ends. Germline CDR1 LGHNA, CDR2 YSLEER. For the CDR3, the DNA is TGCGCCAGCAGCCAAGTGTATTCTAGTAGCTACGAGCAGTACTTC. As protein: CASSQVYSSSYEQYF.